Below are 32 T cell receptor beta chains sequenced from a single sample in a study of CD8 T cells in Susac syndrome. RNA totalling roughly 0.45 to 1 ug underwent reverse transcription with random hexamers. TCRdb redid the calling of the immunoSEQ multiplex PCR reads with MiXCR, one entry per CDR3 protein. The data contain about 80,000 distinct CDR3 sequences, approximately 95% of them seen just once; the ten biggest clones take up roughly 0.97%. The sequencing sample was made of CD8+ T cells from PBMCs. These TCRs come from a human donor with Susac syndrome.

The genes are TRBV7-9 and TRBJ2-1, with D perhaps matching TRBD1 (5 bases). CDR1 and CDR2 (germline): SEHNR, FQNEAQ (reference sequence). The CDR3 is made up of 14 amino acids. The V and J ends lost 4 bases and 8 bases respectively, with 15 bases between them. CDR3 in amino acids: CASSSAVRAYEQFF. In DNA, the CDR3 is TGTGCCAGCAGCTCGGCGGTCAGGGCGTATGAGCAGTTCTTC.

This rearrangement joins TRBV3-1 to TRBJ2-7; a possible D gene is TRBD1 (5 bases). V was pared by 1 base and J by 1 base, with 11 bases between. The germline V gene has CDR1 LGHDT and CDR2 YNNKEL (reference sequence). The CDR3 has 15 residues. The CDR3, as DNA: TGTGCCAGCAGCCAAGGTTTGGGGCAATCCTACGAGCAGTACTTC. This translates into CASSQGLGQSYEQYF.

The chain carries TRBV24-1 and TRBJ2-5; D gene ambiguous. In germline, CDR1 is KGHDR, CDR2 SFDVKD. Trimming took off 5 bases at V and 5 bases at J, with 5 bases between the two ends. CDR3 length equals 11 residues. The CDR3 loop is CATSGGETQYF. As DNA, the CDR3 is TGTGCCACCAGTGGAGGCGAGACCCAGTACTTC.

The CDR3 spells CASSYSGTGFYGYTF. For the CDR3, the DNA is TGTGCCAGCAGTTACTCGGGGACAGGGTTCTATGGCTACACCTTC. The chain employs TRBV6-5 and TRBJ1-2; 9 nucleotides agree with TRBD1. The length of the CDR3 is 15 residues. V lost 0 bases and J lost 4; bases outside the gene matches: 3. Germline V gene lookup returns CDR1 MNHEY and CDR2 SVGAGI.

This rearrangement joins TRBV5-6 to TRBJ1-2; D gene unclear. V was cut by 2 bases and J by 4 bases, with 9 bases left in between. Germline V gene sequence: CDR1 SGHDT, CDR2 YYEEEE. This CDR3 region has 13 residues. CDR3 sequence reads: CASSLEASYGYTF. The CDR3 DNA reads as TGTGCCAGCAGCTTAGAGGCGTCCTATGGCTACACCTTC.

In nucleotides, the CDR3 is TGTGCCAGCAGCCCGACTAGCGGGAGTCGTGTCCACGAGCAGTACTTC. This gives the protein CASSPTSGSRVHEQYF. This chain connects TRBV9 to TRBJ2-7; the match to TRBD2 covers 12 bases. V lost 4 bases and J lost 5; bases outside the gene matches: 10. CDR3 size: 16 residues. Germline CDR1 and CDR2: SGDLS and YYNGEE.

Worth noting for this clonotype: This may be a read error, as it is one base from a much larger clone. The CDR3, as DNA: TGTGCCAGCAGCTTGAACGGGGGGGGGCAGTTCTTC. The encoded protein is CASSLNGGGQFF. The chain couples TRBV7-3 to TRBJ2-1; 8 nucleotides agree with TRBD2. Germline CDR1 is SGHTA and CDR2 is FQGTGA. J was trimmed by 12 bases and V by 3 bases; bases with no gene match: 4. This CDR3 has 12 residues.

The chain links TRBV12-3 or TRBV12-4 to TRBJ2-1; TRBD1 aligns across 9 bases. This CDR3 spans 16 amino acids. Unmatched junction bases numbered 11, after V lost 6 bases and J lost 5 bases. This CDR3 is CASSDTAGTGNNEQFF. Here the CDR3 DNA reads TGTGCCAGCAGCGATACGGCCGGGACAGGGAACAATGAGCAGTTCTTC.

This chain joins TRBV7-2 and TRBJ1-1; a possible D gene is TRBD1 (5 bases). The CDR3 totals 14 residues. V was trimmed by 1 base and J by 2 bases, leaving 8 bases between them. From germline, CDR1 is SGHTA and CDR2 FQGNSA. The CDR3 nucleotides read TGTGCCAGCAGCTTAGAGAGGGGAAACACTGAAGCTTTCTTT. Protein product: CASSLERGNTEAFF.

The rearrangement joins TRBV9 to TRBJ2-1; 10 nucleotides line up with TRBD2. Germline V gives CDR1 SGDLS, CDR2 YYNGEE. V shed 4 bases and J 7 bases; nucleotides not matched to a gene: 8. The CDR3 runs to 15 residues. CDR3 coding DNA: TGTGCCAGCAGCCCGACGGGAGCGGGAGGGAATGAGCAGTTCTTC. Protein product: CASSPTGAGGNEQFF.

The rearrangement joins TRBV6-5 to TRBJ1-1, with D unresolved. This CDR3 is built from 17 residues. Looked up from germline, CDR1 is MNHEY and CDR2 is SVGAGI. Trimming shortened V by 0 bases and J by 1 base, and 15 bases separated the two germline ends. The CDR3 DNA reads as TGTGCCAGCAGTTACTCTGACCCAGCCGGAGCGAACACTGAAGCTTTCTTT. Translation: CASSYSDPAGANTEAFF.

This chain joins TRBV7-9 and TRBJ2-6, with 8 bases identical to TRBD1. V was clipped by 10 bases and J by 0 bases; unmatched bases: 8. Looked up from germline, CDR1 is SEHNR and CDR2 is FQNEAQ (reference sequence). CDR3 length: 16 residues. The CDR3 is CATPQGVDSGANVLTF. In nucleotides, the CDR3 is TGTGCCACCCCACAGGGGGTAGACTCTGGGGCCAACGTCCTGACTTTC.

This clonotype is a singleton in its sample. The gene calls are TRBV6-5 and TRBJ2-7; a possible D gene is TRBD1 (6 bases). The CDR3 contains 12 residues. Germline CDR1 is MNHEY and CDR2 is SVGAGI. V was pared by 6 bases and J by 6 bases, with 12 bases between. The CDR3 region is CASSLHRVEQYF. The CDR3 DNA follows: TGTGCCAGCAGCCTACACAGGGTCGAGCAGTACTTC.

In the case of this clonotype: Compared with germline, one end of the junction differs, possibly owing to a read error. The chain couples TRBV19 to TRBJ2-1, with D perhaps matching TRBD2 (6 bases). Germline assignment: CDR1 LNHDA and CDR2 SQIVND (reference sequence). The CDR3 extends over 19 amino acids. The CDR3 coding sequence is TGTGCCAGTACTCAAGGGGTGTACGGGCGGGACCTATCCTACAATGAACAGTTCTTC. Its translation: CASTQGVYGRDLSYNEQFF.

The V gene is TRBV30, the J gene TRBJ1-1, with no clear D. CDR1 is GTSNPN, CDR2 SVGIG, per germline (reference sequence). Trimming left V 4 bases short and J 4 bases short, with 13 bases between. The CDR3 runs to 13 residues. The CDR3 nucleotides read TGTGCCTGGACCAACCCGCGGGCCACTGAAGCTTTCTTT. Its translation: CAWTNPRATEAFF.

CDR3 region: CASSLIPATDEQFF. CDR3 sequence (DNA): TGTGCCAGCAGCTTAATCCCCGCTACCGATGAGCAGTTCTTC. The gene calls are TRBV7-8 and TRBJ2-1, with D hard to call. The CDR3 totals 14 residues. Germline V gene data show CDR1 as SGHVS and CDR2 as FQNEAQ. V was cut by 2 bases and J by 8 bases, with 13 bases left in between.

The gene calls are TRBV4-1 and TRBJ1-1; D gene unclear. The CDR3 spans 13 residues. The V gene lost 0 bases and the J gene lost 11 bases, with 13 bases spanning the gap. Germline CDR1 reads MGHRA; CDR2 reads YSYEKL. CDR3 sequence: CASSQDEQATAFF. CDR3 bases: TGCGCCAGCAGCCAAGATGAGCAGGCGACGGCTTTCTTT.

CDR3 bases: TGTGCCAGCAGCGCCTCCGGGACTAGGTCCTACAATGAGCAGTTCTTC. Its translation is CASSASGTRSYNEQFF. V is TRBV7-8 and J is TRBJ2-1, with 8 bases matching TRBD2. Germline CDR1 SGHVS, CDR2 FQNEAQ. With V trimmed by 5 bases and J by 1 base, 7 bases remained unmatched. The CDR3 is 16 amino acids.

The rearrangement joins TRBV2 to TRBJ2-6; 8 positions agree with TRBD2. Germline V lookup: CDR1 SNHLY, CDR2 FYNNEI. Trimming cost V 3 bases and J 1 base; bases outside gene matches: 5. This CDR3 has 17 amino acids. The CDR3 nucleotides are TGTGCCAGCAGTGATCAGGGACTAGTATCTGGGGCCAACGTCCTGACTTTC. As protein: CASSDQGLVSGANVLTF.

In DNA form, the CDR3 reads TGTGCCAGCAGCGTGGAACTCTCGGGAGATACGCAGTATTTT. This translates into CASSVELSGDTQYF. The rearrangement joins TRBV9 to TRBJ2-3, with unresolved D. With 2 bases removed from V and 5 bases from J, the gap between germline ends came to 12 bases. Germline assignment: CDR1 SGDLS and CDR2 YYNGEE. This CDR3 contains 14 residues.

This chain uses TRBV9 with TRBJ2-1; 7 positions match TRBD2. The CDR3 loop spans 16 amino acids. Germline V CDR1 and CDR2: SGDLS, YYNGEE. V dropped 0 bases and J dropped 4; count of bases not matched to a gene: 7. CDR3 bases: TGTGCCAGCAGCGTAGTGGGGCGGGGGTCTTACAATGAGCAGTTCTTC. Amino acids: CASSVVGRGSYNEQFF.

The genes are TRBV11-3 and TRBJ2-3; D is unclear. This CDR3 has 16 residues. The germline V and J ends were trimmed by 3 bases and 2 bases, with 15 bases remaining between them. Germline-derived CDR1 and CDR2 are SGHNT and YENEEA. This chain's CDR3 is CASSFAYQPTTDTQYF. DNA for the CDR3: TGTGCCAGCAGCTTTGCATATCAACCCACCACAGATACGCAGTATTTT.

J is TRBJ2-2 and V is TRBV29-1; D not certain. The CDR3 has 13 residues. The germline CDR1 and CDR2 sequences are SQVTM and ANQGSEA. V was cut by 6 bases and J by 3 bases, with 11 bases left in between. CDR3 in amino acids: CSVGTTDTGELFF. In nucleotides, the CDR3 is TGCAGCGTCGGTACCACGGACACCGGGGAGCTGTTTTTT.

The chain is built from TRBV30 and TRBJ2-2; no definite D call. This CDR3 is built from 13 residues. V was trimmed by 3 bases and J by 0 bases, leaving 5 bases between them. CDR1 is GTSNPN and CDR2 is SVGIG in the germline V gene (reference sequence). The CDR3 DNA follows: TGTGCCTGGAGCGAATCGAACACCGGGGAGCTGTTTTTT. This gives the protein CAWSESNTGELFF.

The rearrangement links TRBV27 to TRBJ2-7, with D possibly TRBD2 on 5 matching bases. The ends were cut back, 3 bases at V and 7 bases at J, with 16 bases in the middle. The CDR3 loop spans 14 amino acids. Germline lookup yields CDR1 MNHEY and CDR2 SMNVEV (reference sequence). CDR3 DNA sequence: TGTGCCAGCAGTTTGGTAGCGCGTGCTTTTGAGCAGTACTTC. This translates into CASSLVARAFEQYF.

The sample holds one count of this clonotype. The chain links TRBV6-1 to TRBJ2-6, with TRBD1 identical over 9 bases. After removal of 6 bases from V and 2 bases from J, the junction contained 11 bases not matched to a gene. The CDR3 is 18 residues long. Germline assignment: CDR1 MNHNS and CDR2 SASEGT. The chain's CDR3 is CASRPDPGQGPGANVLTF. As DNA, the CDR3 is TGTGCCAGCAGGCCAGACCCGGGACAGGGCCCTGGGGCCAACGTCCTGACTTTC.

The chain recombines TRBV30 with TRBJ2-3, with D possibly matching TRBD1 (5 bases). The germline gives CDR1 GTSNPN, CDR2 SVGIG (reference sequence). V was clipped by 2 bases and J by 0 bases, with 9 bases between them. CDR3 length: 14 amino acids. CDR3 sequence (DNA): TGTGCCTGGAGTATCCAGGGCAGCACAGATACGCAGTATTTT. This codes for CAWSIQGSTDTQYF.

The gene calls are TRBV7-2 and TRBJ2-1, with 14 bases matching TRBD2. Germline lookup yields CDR1 SGHTA and CDR2 FQGNSA. The ends lost 6 bases at V and 7 bases at J; junction bases unmatched: 2. This CDR3 has 14 amino acids. CDR3 DNA: TGTGCCAGCAGGTGGACTAGCGGGGGGAATGAGCAGTTCTTC. Its translation is CASRWTSGGNEQFF.

The chain joins TRBV15 to TRBJ1-5; D call uncertain. V was pared by 0 bases and J by 0 bases, with 6 bases between. This CDR3 has 15 residues. Looked up from germline, CDR1 is LNHNV and CDR2 is YYDKDF (reference sequence). CDR3 loop: CATSREGYSNQPQHF. The CDR3 DNA reads TGTGCCACCAGCAGAGAGGGATATAGCAATCAGCCCCAGCATTTT. Variable domain in full (rest from reference TRBV15 and TRBJ1-5): DAMVIQNPRYQVTQFGKPVTLSCSQTLNHNVMYWYQQKSSQAPKLLFHYYDKDFNNEADTPDNFQSRRPNTSFCFLDIRSPGLGDTAMYLCATSREGYSNQPQHFGDGTRLSIL.

The chain has TRBV29-1 and TRBJ2-2; D assignment may be TRBD1 or TRBD2 (5 bases each). The V end was cut by 5 bases, the J end by 0 bases, with 13 bases between. The CDR3 is made up of 15 amino acids. CDR1 SQVTM and CDR2 ANQGSEA come from the germline V gene. CDR3 DNA: TGCAGCGTTAATTCGAGGGGCACGAACACCGGGGAGCTGTTTTTT. This sequence encodes CSVNSRGTNTGELFF.

The chain has TRBV3-1 and TRBJ2-5; TRBD2 matches at 7 bases. CDR1 and CDR2 from the germline V gene are LGHDT and YNNKEL (reference sequence). After removal of 1 base from V and 1 base from J, the junction contained 9 bases not matched to a gene. This CDR3 spans 17 amino acids. CDR3 nucleotides: TGTGCCAGCAGCCAAGGAAACGGGGGAGGGCCCCAAGAGACCCAGTACTTC. As protein: CASSQGNGGGPQETQYF.

The chain recombines TRBV13 with TRBJ2-5; 9 bases map to TRBD2. The V segment lost 4 bases and the J segment 0 bases; nucleotides outside the gene matches: 6. From germline, CDR1 is PRHDT and CDR2 FYEKMQ (reference sequence). This CDR3 comprises 16 residues. The CDR3 loop is CASSSSGIIYQETQYF. DNA for the CDR3: TGTGCCAGCAGCTCTAGCGGGATTATTTACCAAGAGACCCAGTACTTC. Full variable domain (rest looked up from reference TRBV13 and TRBJ2-5): AAGVIQSPRHLIKEKRETATLKCYPIPRHDTVYWYQQGPGQDPQFLISFYEKMQSDKGSIPDRFSAQQFSDYHSELNMSSLELGDSALYFCASSSSGIIYQETQYFGPGTRLLVL.